The rows below give T cell receptor beta chains drawn from one sample of a study of T-cell reconstitution after alpha-beta-depleted transplantation in children. One entry per CDR3 protein, called by TCRdb with MiXCR from the PCR reads. The repertoire consists of 600,000 to 700,000 distinct CDR3 sequences, with approximately 15% occurring once and the leading ten covering 0.8% to 1.1%. The source was PBMCs from the stem cell graft donor, collected from the stem cell graft. The receptors derive from a human donor who donated a stem cell graft to a child with acute myeloid leukemia. Both conserved end residues are part of each CDR3. The D gene is left open where the match is weak.

V gene	J gene	D gene	CDR3 protein
TRBV7-8	TRBJ1-1	-	CASSLGGWRNTEAFF
TRBV29-1	TRBJ1-1	-	CSVASGDGTEAFF
TRBV7-6	TRBJ2-1	TRBD1	CASSLRDSPFSYNEQFF
TRBV6-5	TRBJ1-3	-	CASSSSGSQWTGNTIYF
TRBV12-3/TRBV12-4	TRBJ1-1	TRBD1	CATNRDRASNTEAFF
TRBV7-8	TRBJ1-6	-	CASSLMGDQAPLHF
TRBV5-1	TRBJ1-1	-	CASSLGHSGTEAFF
TRBV6-5	TRBJ1-6	-	CASSSDRSSYNSPLHF
TRBV12-3/TRBV12-4	TRBJ2-6	-	CASSLRNGANVLTF
TRBV7-2	TRBJ2-1	TRBD2	CASSLGGLAGGLNEQFF
TRBV20-1	TRBJ1-1	TRBD1	CSARVGARGSIWGTEAFF
TRBV20-1	TRBJ1-3	-	CSARDLGRNSGNTIYF
TRBV7-7	TRBJ2-3	TRBD2	CASSLGGGITDTQYF
TRBV5-1	TRBJ2-1	TRBD1	CASSPGQAENEQFF
TRBV20-1	TRBJ2-5	TRBD1	CSADGTDETQYF
TRBV5-5	TRBJ2-3	-	CASSLTKGADTQYF
TRBV5-1	TRBJ1-1	TRBD1	CASSAGQKVEAFF
TRBV7-2	TRBJ2-7	TRBD1	CASSPRGTGLGEQYF
TRBV12-3/TRBV12-4	TRBJ2-7	-	CASSPGGKVHEQYF
TRBV20-1	TRBJ2-3	-	CSAPLSGFTDTQYF
TRBV29-1	TRBJ1-2	-	CSVSNRLNLANYGYTF
TRBV20-1	TRBJ2-1	TRBD2	CSLAGAYNEQFF
TRBV20-1	TRBJ2-7	-	CSARGAVYSYEQYF
TRBV6-5	TRBJ2-7	TRBD1	CASSSGRGGTYEQYF
TRBV7-9	TRBJ1-2	-	CASSSADSDYYGYTF
TRBV12-3/TRBV12-4	TRBJ2-1	TRBD1	CASSPDRGPKNEQFF
TRBV25-1	TRBJ1-6	-	CASSVSDNSPLHF
TRBV12-3/TRBV12-4	TRBJ2-5	-	CASSLSPSQETQYF
TRBV28	TRBJ1-2	-	CASSLQVRNYGYTF
TRBV5-6	TRBJ1-1	-	CASSLQGQSTEAFF
TRBV18	TRBJ1-6	-	CASSPSYNSPLHF